This is a list of T cell receptor beta chains from one sample in a study of blood T cell repertoires in COVID-19. Assay: immunoSEQ multiplex PCR; the TCRdb copy retains only in-frame clones and omits some. The table lists around 52,000 clones, roughly four fifths of them singletons. Material for sequencing was peripheral blood. These receptor sequences come from a woman of 80 years or more with acute or convalescent COVID-19. Both conserved end residues are trimmed from each CDR3. The order of the fields is V gene, J gene, CDR3 protein.

>TRBV28|TRBJ1-2
ASRSRDRAGYT
>TRBV6-5|TRBJ1-1
ASSKDRGTEAF
>TRBV27|TRBJ1-2
ASSLSGGVGGYT
>TRBV7-9|TRBJ1-4
ASSTNLPPRDEKLF
>TRBV11-2|TRBJ2-1
ASSLVTVGGSEQF
>TRBV5-5|TRBJ2-7
ASSLAGAGYEQY
>TRBV3-1/TRBV3-2|TRBJ2-2
ASSQSAGAKTGELF
>TRBV13|TRBJ1-4
ASSLRGTVEEKLF
>TRBV10-1|TRBJ2-3
ASSDSGNTDTQY
>TRBV27|TRBJ1-2
ASSLSRDSLYGYT
>TRBV9|TRBJ2-1
ASSVGETDNEQF
>TRBV20-1|TRBJ2-3
SASIRGRGTSFTDTQY
>TRBV5-1|TRBJ2-3
ASSLLAPDTQY
>TRBV2|TRBJ1-6
ASRRDIDSPLH
>TRBV6-5|TRBJ2-1
ASFWTGIGEQF
>TRBV7-8|TRBJ2-2
ASSLGQTNTGELF
>TRBV24-1|TRBJ2-7
ATSETGKTYEQY
>TRBV7-8|TRBJ2-1
ASRIRTSGKGGGNEQF
>TRBV11-2|TRBJ2-1
ASSSRAVSSYNEQF
>TRBV19|TRBJ1-5
ASSARDRGASNQPQH
>TRBV5-4|TRBJ1-2
ASSNRDRSYT
>TRBV5-1|TRBJ2-1
ASSLDTLGDEQF
>TRBV4-1|TRBJ2-1
ASSQGVLSYNEQF
>TRBV6-2/TRBV6-3|TRBJ1-5
ASSYHTGTAYSNQPQH
>TRBV18|TRBJ1-2
ASSPTRAGAPAYGYT
>TRBV4-1|TRBJ2-3
ASSPGTSGGLDTQY
>TRBV20-1|TRBJ2-7
SASVLLEQY
>TRBV7-8|TRBJ2-6
ASSPSGGGANVLT
>TRBV27|TRBJ2-5
ASSLFASRVAGETQY
>TRBV10-3|TRBJ2-3
AISESRVADTQY
>TRBV24-1|TRBJ2-3
ATSDYGTGEDTQY
>TRBV15|TRBJ2-3
ATSSRSDTQY
>TRBV13|TRBJ2-3
ASSLPGGATDTQY
>TRBV6-5|TRBJ2-7
ASSYSGGSYEQY
>TRBV6-5|TRBJ2-1
ASSYSQGNNEQF
>TRBV2|TRBJ1-2
ASSELGTGDGYT
>TRBV5-5|TRBJ2-3
ASSSGTTATDTQY
>TRBV28|TRBJ1-4
ASREPGQGYEKLF
>TRBV6-5|TRBJ1-1
ASRRQGMANTEAF
>TRBV7-8|TRBJ1-2
ASSPRGPDYGYT
>TRBV14|TRBJ1-1
ASGKRRSEAF
>TRBV11-3|TRBJ2-1
ASSLRLAGDGNEQF
>TRBV28|TRBJ2-7
ASSSVRSSYEQY
>TRBV4-2|TRBJ1-2
ASSQVDGLWTGAGNGYT
>TRBV29-1|TRBJ1-2
SVEASGGTRYGYT
>TRBV25-1|TRBJ2-3
ASSLGTGGTDTQY